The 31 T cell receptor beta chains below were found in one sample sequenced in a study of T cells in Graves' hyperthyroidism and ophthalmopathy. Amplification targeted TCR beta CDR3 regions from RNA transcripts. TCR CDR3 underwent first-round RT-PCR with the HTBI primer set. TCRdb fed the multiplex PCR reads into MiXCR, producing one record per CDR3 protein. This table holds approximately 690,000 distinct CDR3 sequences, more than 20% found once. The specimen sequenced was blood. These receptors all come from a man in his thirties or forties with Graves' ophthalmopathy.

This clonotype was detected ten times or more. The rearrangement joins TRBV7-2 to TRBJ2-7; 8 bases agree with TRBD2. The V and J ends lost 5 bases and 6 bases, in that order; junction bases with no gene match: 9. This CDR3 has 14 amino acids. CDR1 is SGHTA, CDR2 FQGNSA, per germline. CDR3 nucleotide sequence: TGTGCCAGCAGCCCGGGACTAGTCTTTCCCGAGCAGTACTTC. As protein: CASSPGLVFPEQYF.

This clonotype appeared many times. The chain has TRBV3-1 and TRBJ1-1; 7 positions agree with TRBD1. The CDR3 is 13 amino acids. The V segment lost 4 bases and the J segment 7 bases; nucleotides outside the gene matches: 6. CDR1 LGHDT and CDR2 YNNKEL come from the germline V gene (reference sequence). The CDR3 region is CASSRQGGVEAFF. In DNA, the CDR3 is TGTGCCAGCAGCCGACAGGGAGGAGTTGAAGCTTTCTTT.

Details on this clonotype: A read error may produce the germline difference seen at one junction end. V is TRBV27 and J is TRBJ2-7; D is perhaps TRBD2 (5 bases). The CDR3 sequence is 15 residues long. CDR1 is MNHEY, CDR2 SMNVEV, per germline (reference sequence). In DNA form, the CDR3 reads TGTGCCAGTAGTTCCTCCGGGGAGAGATCCTACGAGCAGTACTTC. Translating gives CASSSSGERSYEQYF.

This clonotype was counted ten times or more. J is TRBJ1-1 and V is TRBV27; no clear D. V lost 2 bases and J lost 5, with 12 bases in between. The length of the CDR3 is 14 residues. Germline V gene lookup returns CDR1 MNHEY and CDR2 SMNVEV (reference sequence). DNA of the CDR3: TGTGCCAGCAGTTTACAGGTGGTGGGAACTGAAGCTTTCTTT. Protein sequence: CASSLQVVGTEAFF.

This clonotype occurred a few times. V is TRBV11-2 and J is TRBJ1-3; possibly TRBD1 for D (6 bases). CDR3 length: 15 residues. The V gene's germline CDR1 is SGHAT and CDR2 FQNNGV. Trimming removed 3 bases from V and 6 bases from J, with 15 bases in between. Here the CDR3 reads CASSLGAGSQNTIYF. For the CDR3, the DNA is TGTGCCAGCAGCTTGGGGGCTGGGTCCCAAAACACCATATATTTT.

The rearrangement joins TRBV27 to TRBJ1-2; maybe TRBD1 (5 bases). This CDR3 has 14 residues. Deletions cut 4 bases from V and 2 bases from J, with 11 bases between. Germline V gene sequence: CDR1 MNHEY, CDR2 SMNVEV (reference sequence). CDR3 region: CASSYRRSNYGYTF. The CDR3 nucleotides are TGTGCCAGCAGTTACAGGAGGAGCAACTATGGCTACACCTTC.

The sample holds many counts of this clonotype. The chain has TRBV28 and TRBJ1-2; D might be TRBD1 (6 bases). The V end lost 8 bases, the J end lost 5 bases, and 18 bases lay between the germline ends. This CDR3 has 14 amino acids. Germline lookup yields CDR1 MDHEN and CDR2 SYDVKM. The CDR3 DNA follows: TGTGCCAGCCATTCTCCGGGACATTATTATGGCTACACCTTC. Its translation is CASHSPGHYYGYTF.

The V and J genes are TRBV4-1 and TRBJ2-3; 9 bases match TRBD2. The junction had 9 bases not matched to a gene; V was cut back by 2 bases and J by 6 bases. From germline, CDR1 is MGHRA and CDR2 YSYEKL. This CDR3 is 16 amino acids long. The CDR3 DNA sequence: TGCGCCAGCAGCCAACGACCTAGCGGGATAGGGGATACGCAGTATTTT. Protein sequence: CASSQRPSGIGDTQYF.

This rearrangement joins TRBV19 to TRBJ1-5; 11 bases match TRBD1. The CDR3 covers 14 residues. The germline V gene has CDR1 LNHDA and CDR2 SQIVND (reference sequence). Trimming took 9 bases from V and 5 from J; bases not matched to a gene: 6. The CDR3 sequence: CASLGQGAHQPQHF. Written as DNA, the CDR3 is TGTGCCAGCCTAGGACAGGGGGCGCATCAGCCCCAGCATTTT.

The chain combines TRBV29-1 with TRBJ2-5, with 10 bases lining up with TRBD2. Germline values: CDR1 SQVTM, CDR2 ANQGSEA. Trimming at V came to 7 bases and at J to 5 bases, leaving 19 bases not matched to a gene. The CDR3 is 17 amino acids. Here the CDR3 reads CSARKGREREGPETQYF. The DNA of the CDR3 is TGCAGCGCCCGAAAGGGGAGGGAGCGGGAGGGCCCGGAGACCCAGTACTTC.

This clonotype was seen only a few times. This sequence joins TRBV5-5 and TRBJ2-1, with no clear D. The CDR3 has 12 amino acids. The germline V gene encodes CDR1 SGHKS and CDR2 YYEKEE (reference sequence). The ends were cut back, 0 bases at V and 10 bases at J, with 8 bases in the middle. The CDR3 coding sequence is TGTGCCAGCAGCTTGGAGCTGACGGAGCAGTTCTTC. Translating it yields CASSLELTEQFF. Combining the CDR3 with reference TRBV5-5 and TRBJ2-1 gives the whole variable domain DAGVTQSPTHLIKTRGQQVTLRCSPISGHKSVSWYQQVLGQGPQFIFQYYEKEERGRGNFPDRFSARQFPNYSSELNVNALLLGDSALYLCASSLELTEQFFGPGTRLTVL.

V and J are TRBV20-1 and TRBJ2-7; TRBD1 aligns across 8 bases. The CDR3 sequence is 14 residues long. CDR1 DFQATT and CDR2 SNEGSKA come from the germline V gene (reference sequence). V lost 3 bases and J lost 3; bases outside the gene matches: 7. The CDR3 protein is CSARPGTGNYEQYF. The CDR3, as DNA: TGCAGTGCTAGGCCCGGGACAGGTAACTACGAGCAGTACTTC.

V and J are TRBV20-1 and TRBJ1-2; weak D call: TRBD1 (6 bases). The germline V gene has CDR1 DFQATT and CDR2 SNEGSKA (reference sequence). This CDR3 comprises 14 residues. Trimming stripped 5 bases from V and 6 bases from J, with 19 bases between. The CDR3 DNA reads TGCAGTGCTCTTCCGGGGGGGGCTCTTGATGGCTACACCTTC. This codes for CSALPGGALDGYTF.

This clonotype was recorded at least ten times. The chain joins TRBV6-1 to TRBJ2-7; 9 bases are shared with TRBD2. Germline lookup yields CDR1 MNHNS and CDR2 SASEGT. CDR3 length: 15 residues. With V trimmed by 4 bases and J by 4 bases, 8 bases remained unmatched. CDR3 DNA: TGTGCCAGCAGTGCGTTAGCGGGAGATTCGTACGAGCAGTACTTC. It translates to CASSALAGDSYEQYF.

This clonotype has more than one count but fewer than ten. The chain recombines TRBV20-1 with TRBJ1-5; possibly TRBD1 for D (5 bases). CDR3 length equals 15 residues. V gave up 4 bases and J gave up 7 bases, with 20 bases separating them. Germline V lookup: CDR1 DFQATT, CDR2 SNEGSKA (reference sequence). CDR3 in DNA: TGCAGTGCTACTACTTACAGGCCTCGGGGACAGCCCCAGCATTTT. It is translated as CSATTYRPRGQPQHF.

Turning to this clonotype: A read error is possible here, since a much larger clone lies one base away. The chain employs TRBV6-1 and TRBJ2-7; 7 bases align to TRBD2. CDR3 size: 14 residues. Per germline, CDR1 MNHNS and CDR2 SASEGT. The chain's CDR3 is CASSSASGSYKQYF. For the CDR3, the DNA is TGTGCCAGCAGTTCGGCTAGCGGCTCCTACAAGCAGTACTTC.

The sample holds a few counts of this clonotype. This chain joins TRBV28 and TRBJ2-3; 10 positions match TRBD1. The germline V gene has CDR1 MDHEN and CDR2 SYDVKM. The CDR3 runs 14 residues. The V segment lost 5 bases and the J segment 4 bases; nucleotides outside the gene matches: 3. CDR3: CASSQDRGPDTQYF. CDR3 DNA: TGTGCCAGCAGTCAAGACAGGGGGCCAGATACGCAGTATTTT. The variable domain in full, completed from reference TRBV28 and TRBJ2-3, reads DVKVTQSSRYLVKRTGEKVFLECVQDMDHENMFWYRQDPGLGLRLIYFSYDVKMKEKGDIPEGYSVSREKKERFSLILESASTNQTSMYLCASSQDRGPDTQYFGPGTRLTVL.

The CDR3 is CASSLVAGAYTGELFF. The CDR3, as DNA: TGTGCCAGCAGCTTAGTGGCGGGAGCATACACCGGGGAGCTGTTTTTT. V is TRBV13 and J is TRBJ2-2, with 7 bases identical to TRBD2. The CDR3 is made up of 16 amino acids. CDR1 and CDR2 from the germline V gene are PRHDT and FYEKMQ (reference sequence). V lost 1 base to trimming and J lost 3 bases; unmatched junction nucleotides: 5.

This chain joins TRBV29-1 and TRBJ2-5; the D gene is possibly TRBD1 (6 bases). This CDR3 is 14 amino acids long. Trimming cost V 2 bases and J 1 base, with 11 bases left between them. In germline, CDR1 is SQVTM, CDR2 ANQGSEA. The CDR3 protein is CSVERGTSQETQYF. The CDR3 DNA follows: TGCAGCGTTGAAAGGGGGACATCCCAAGAGACCCAGTACTTC.

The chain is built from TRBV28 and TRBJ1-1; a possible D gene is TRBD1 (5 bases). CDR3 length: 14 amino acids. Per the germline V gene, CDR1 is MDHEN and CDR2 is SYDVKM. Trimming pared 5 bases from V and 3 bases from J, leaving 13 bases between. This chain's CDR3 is CASSTGYEDTEAFF. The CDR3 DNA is TGTGCCAGCAGTACAGGATATGAGGACACTGAAGCTTTCTTT.

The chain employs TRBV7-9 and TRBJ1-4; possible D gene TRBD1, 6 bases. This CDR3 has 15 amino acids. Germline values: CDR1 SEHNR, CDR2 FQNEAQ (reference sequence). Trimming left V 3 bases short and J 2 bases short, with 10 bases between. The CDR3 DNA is TGTGCCAGCAGCTTCGAGGGGGGGACTAATGAAAAACTGTTTTTT. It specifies CASSFEGGTNEKLFF.

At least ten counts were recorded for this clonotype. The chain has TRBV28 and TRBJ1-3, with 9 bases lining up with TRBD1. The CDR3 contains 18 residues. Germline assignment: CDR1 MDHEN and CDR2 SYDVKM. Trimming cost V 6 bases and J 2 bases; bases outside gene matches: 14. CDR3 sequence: CASSRFPVRDRAGNTIYF. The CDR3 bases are TGTGCCAGCAGCCGTTTCCCCGTCCGGGACAGGGCTGGAAACACCATATATTTT.

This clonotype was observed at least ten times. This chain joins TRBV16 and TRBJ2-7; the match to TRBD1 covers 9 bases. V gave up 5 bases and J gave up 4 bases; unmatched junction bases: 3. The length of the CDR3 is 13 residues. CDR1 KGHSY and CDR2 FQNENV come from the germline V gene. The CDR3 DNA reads TGTGCCAGCAGCAAGGGACAGGGTTACGAGCAGTACTTC. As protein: CASSKGQGYEQYF. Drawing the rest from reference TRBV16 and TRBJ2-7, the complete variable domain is GEEVAQTPKHLVRGEGQKAKLYCAPIKGHSYVFWYQQVLKNEFKFLISFQNENVFDETGMPKERFSAKCLPNSPCSLEIQATKLEDSAVYFCASSKGQGYEQYFGPGTRLTVT.

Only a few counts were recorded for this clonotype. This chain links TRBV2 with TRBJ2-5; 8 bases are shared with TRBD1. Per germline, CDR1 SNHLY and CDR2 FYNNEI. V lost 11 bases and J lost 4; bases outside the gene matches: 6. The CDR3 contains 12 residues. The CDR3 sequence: CAGQGGGETQYF. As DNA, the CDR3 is TGTGCCGGACAGGGTGGGGGAGAGACCCAGTACTTC.

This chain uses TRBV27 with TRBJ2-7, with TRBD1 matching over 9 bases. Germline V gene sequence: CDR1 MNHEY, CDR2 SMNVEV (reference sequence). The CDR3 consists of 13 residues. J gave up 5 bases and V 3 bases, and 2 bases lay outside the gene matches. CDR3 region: CASSFGTGNEQYF. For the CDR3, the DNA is TGTGCCAGCAGTTTCGGGACAGGGAACGAGCAGTACTTC.

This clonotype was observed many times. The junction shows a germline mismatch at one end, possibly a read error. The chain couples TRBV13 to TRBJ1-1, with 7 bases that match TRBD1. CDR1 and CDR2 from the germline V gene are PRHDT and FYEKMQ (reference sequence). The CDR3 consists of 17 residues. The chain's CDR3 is CASNLRGHEVRNTEAFF. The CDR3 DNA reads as TGTGCCAGCAACTTAAGGGGGCATGAGGTGAGGAACACTGAAGCTTTCTTT.

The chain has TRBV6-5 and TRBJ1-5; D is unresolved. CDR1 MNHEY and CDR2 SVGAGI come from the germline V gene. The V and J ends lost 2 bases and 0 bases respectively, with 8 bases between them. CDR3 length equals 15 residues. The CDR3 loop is CASSYSVASNQPQHF. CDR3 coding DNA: TGTGCCAGCAGTTACAGTGTGGCTAGCAATCAGCCCCAGCATTTT.

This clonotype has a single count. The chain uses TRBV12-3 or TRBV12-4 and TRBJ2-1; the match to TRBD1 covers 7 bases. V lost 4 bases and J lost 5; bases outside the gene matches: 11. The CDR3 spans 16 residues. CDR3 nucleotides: TGTGCCAGCAGTTCAGGGGGAAAAGGGTGGGACAATGAGCAGTTCTTC. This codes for CASSSGGKGWDNEQFF.

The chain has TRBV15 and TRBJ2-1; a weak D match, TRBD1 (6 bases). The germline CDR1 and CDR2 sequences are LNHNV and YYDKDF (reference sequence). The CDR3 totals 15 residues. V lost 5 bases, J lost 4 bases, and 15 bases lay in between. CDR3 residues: CATSGLLTGYNEQFF. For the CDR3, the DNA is TGTGCCACCAGCGGATTATTGACAGGATACAATGAGCAGTTCTTC.

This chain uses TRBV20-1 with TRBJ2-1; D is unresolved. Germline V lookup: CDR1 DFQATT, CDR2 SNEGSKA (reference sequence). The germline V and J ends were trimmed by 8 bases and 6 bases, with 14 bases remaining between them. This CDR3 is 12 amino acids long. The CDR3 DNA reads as TGCAGTTTCCCAGGACCGAGCAATGAGCAGTTCTTC. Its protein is CSFPGPSNEQFF.

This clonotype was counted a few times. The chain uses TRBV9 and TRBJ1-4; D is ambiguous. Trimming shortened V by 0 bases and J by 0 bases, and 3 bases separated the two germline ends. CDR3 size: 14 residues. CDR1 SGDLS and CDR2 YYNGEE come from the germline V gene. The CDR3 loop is CASSVDPTNEKLFF. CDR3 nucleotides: TGTGCCAGCAGCGTAGACCCAACTAATGAAAAACTGTTTTTT.